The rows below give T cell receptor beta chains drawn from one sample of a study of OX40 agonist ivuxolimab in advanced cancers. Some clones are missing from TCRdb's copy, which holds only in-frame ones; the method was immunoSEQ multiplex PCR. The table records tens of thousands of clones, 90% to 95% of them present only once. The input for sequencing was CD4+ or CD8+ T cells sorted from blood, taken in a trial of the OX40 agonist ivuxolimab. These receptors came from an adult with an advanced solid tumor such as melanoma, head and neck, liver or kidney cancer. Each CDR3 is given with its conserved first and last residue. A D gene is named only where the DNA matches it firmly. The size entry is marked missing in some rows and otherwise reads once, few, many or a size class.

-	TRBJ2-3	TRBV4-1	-	TGCGCCAGCAGCCACGGCTATAGGGACACAGATACGCAGTATTTT	CASSHGYRDTDTQYF
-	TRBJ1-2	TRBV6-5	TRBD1	TGTGCCAGCCACAGGGGGGATACCTATGGCTACACCTTC	CASHRGDTYGYTF
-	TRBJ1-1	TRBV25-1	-	TGTGCCAGCAGTGAATGGGATACCTGGGGTAACACTGAAGCTTTCTTT	CASSEWDTWGNTEAFF
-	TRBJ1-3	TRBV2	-	TGTGCCAGCAATGGACCCCCGAGGGGAAACACCATATATTTT	CASNGPPRGNTIYF
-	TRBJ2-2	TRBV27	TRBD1	TGTGCCAGCAGTCCCCTTGGAGGGACAGGGGACACCGGGGAGCTGTTTTTT	CASSPLGGTGDTGELFF
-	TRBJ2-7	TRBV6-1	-	TGTGCCAGCAGTGAAGAGGGGGGGCCCTACGAGCAGTACTTC	CASSEEGGPYEQYF
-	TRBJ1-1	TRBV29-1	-	TGCAGCGTCGAAGGGGGTCAGGGACCCACTGAAGCTTTCTTT	CSVEGGQGPTEAFF
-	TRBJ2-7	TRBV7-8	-	TGTGCCAGCAGCCCCACGGGGGGAGGGGGCACCTACGAGCAGTACTTC	CASSPTGGGGTYEQYF
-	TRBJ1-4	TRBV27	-	TGTGCATGGCCAGCAACTAATGAAAAACTGTTTTTT	CAWPATNEKLFF
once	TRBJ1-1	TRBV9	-	TGTGCCAGCAGCCCTCCGGGGAGAGGGAACACTGAAGCTTTCTTT	CASSPPGRGNTEAFF
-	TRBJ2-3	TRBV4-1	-	TGCGCCAGCAGCCAAGAGGAAGGGACTTTCACAGATACGCAGTATTTT	CASSQEEGTFTDTQYF
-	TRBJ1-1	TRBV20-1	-	TGCAGTGCTAGAGATGGCGGTGAAGCTTTCTTT	CSARDGGEAFF
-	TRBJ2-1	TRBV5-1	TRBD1	TGCGCCAGCAGGTCCGGGACAGGGGGAGGGAATGAGCAGTTCTTC	CASRSGTGGGNEQFF
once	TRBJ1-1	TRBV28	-	TGTGCCAGCTCACACGGACCTAACACTGAAGCTTTCTTT	CASSHGPNTEAFF
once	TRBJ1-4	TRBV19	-	TGTGCCAGTAGCAGCCGGGATACCATCGAGGGGGAAAAACTGTTTTTT	CASSSRDTIEGEKLFF
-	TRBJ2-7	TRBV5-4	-	TGTGCCAGCAGCCGAGGGGGGGAGCAGTACTTC	CASSRGGEQYF
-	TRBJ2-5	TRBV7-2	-	TGTGCCAGCAGCTTAGGACTAGAGTGGCGGGAGACCCAGTACTTC	CASSLGLEWRETQYF
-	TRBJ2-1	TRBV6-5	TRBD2	TGTGCCAGCTCTAGCGGGACGTACAATGAGCAGTTCTTC	CASSSGTYNEQFF
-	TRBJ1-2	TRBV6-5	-	TGTGCCAGCAGTTACTCCACCGCAGGGCACGGCTACACCTTC	CASSYSTAGHGYTF
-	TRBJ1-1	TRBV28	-	TGTGCCAGCAGTCCAATTGACAGGACCTGGGGAGACACTGAAGCTTTCTTT	CASSPIDRTWGDTEAFF
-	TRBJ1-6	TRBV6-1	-	TGTGCCAGCAGTGAAGGTCGGGCAGGGGTGTCCCATAATTCACCCCTCCACTTT	CASSEGRAGVSHNSPLHF
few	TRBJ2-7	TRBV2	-	TGTGCCAGCGGGTGGAGCTCCTACGAGCAGTACTTC	CASGWSSYEQYF
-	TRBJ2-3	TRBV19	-	TGTGCCAGTAGTATAGGGCAGAGCACAGATACGCAGTATTTT	CASSIGQSTDTQYF
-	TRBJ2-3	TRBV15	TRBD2	TGTGCCACCAGCAGAGCTCCCAGACTAGCTCAACCCACAGATACGCAGTATTTT	CATSRAPRLAQPTDTQYF
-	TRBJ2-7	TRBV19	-	TGTGCCAGTAGTTGGGGAAGCGGAACGTACGAGCAGTACTTC	CASSWGSGTYEQYF
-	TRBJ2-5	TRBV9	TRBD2	TGTGCCAGCAGCGTAGATGGGACTAGAGGTGAGACCCAGTACTTC	CASSVDGTRGETQYF
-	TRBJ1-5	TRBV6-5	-	TGTGCCAGCAGCCTGGACCTAGTGGGTCAGCCCCAGCATTTT	CASSLDLVGQPQHF
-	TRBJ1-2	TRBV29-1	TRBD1	TGCAGCGTCTATACAGGGGGGTCCACCTTC	CSVYTGGSTF
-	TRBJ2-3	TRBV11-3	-	TGTGCCAGCAGCCCCAGGGGGGGGCCGGGGAATACGCAGTATTTT	CASSPRGGPGNTQYF
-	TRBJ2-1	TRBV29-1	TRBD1	TGCAGCGTGGCCGGGACAGTAGATTACAATGAGCAGTTCTTC	CSVAGTVDYNEQFF
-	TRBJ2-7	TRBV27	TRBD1	TGTGCCAGCAGTTTCAGGGGGCCCAGCTCCTACGAGCAGTACTTC	CASSFRGPSSYEQYF
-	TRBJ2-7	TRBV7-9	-	TGTGCCAGCAGCCCCGGCTACGAGCAGTACTTC	CASSPGYEQYF
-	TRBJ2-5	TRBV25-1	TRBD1	TGTGCCAGCAGTGACTCTCGGACAGGGTCGGGGCAAGAGACCCAGTACTTC	CASSDSRTGSGQETQYF
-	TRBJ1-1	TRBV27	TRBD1	TGTGCCAGCAGCCTTGGGTACAGGGGCCCAGGGACCACTGAAGCTTTCTTT	CASSLGYRGPGTTEAFF
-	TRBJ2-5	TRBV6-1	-	TGTGCCAGCGATGAAAGGTATCTAGAGACCCAGTACTTC	CASDERYLETQYF
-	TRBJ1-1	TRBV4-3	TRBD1	TGCGCCAGCAGCCAAGAACGGTTACTGGGCAGGGGGCGAGCTTTCTTT	CASSQERLLGRGRAFF
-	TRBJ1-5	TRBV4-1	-	TGCGCCAGCAGCCAAGATCAGAGTCTTAGCAATCAGCCCCAGCATTTT	CASSQDQSLSNQPQHF
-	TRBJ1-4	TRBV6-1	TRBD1	TGTGCCAGCAGTGAAGGCAGGGGGTTTGAAAAACTGTTTTTT	CASSEGRGFEKLFF
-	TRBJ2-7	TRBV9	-	TGTGCCAGCAGCGCCCAGGACTCCTACGAGCAGTACTTC	CASSAQDSYEQYF
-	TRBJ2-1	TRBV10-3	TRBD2	TGTGCCGCCGGGACTAGCGGGAGGGCCAATGAGCAGTTCTTC	CAAGTSGRANEQFF
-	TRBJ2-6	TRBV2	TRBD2	TGTGCCAGCAAGGGGACTAGCGGGAGTTCTGGGGCCAACGTCCTGACTTTC	CASKGTSGSSGANVLTF
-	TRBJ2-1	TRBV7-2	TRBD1	TGTGCCAGCAGCCCCTGGACAGGGGTCAGTGAGCAGTTCTTC	CASSPWTGVSEQFF
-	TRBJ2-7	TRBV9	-	TGTGCCAGCAGCGTAGATGGTCGGAGCGAGCAGTACTTC	CASSVDGRSEQYF
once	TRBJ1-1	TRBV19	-	TGTGCCAGTAGTATAGGGAAGAACACTGAAGCTTTCTTT	CASSIGKNTEAFF
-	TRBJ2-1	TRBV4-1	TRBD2	TGCGCCAGCAGCCACCTAGCGGGCAGCTCCTACAATGAGCAGTTCTTC	CASSHLAGSSYNEQFF
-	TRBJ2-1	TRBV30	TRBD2	TGTGCCTGGAGTGTCCGGGGGGGACCGGGCTATGAGCAGTTCTTC	CAWSVRGGPGYEQFF
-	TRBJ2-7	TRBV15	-	TGTGCCACCAGCCCACGGACAGGGAGGGCCCACGAGCAGTACTTC	CATSPRTGRAHEQYF
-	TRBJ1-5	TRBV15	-	TGTGCCACCAGCAGGGTAGACAGTTATCAGCCCCAGCATTTT	CATSRVDSYQPQHF
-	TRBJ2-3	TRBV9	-	TGTGCCAGCAGCGTAGAGACAGTAGCAGATACGCAGTATTTT	CASSVETVADTQYF
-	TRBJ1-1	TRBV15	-	TGTGCCACCAGCAGAGGGGGGAGGACTGAAGCTTTCTTT	CATSRGGRTEAFF
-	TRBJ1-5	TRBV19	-	TGTGCCAGTAGTATCTTCGGTAGCAATCAGCCCCAGCATTTT	CASSIFGSNQPQHF
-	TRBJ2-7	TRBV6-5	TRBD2	TGTGCCAGCAGCCCCGGGGGGGGGCCCTACGAGCAGTACTTC	CASSPGGGPYEQYF
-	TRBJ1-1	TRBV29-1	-	TGCAGCGTTGATCCTGGAGGAGTAGGGTTCTTT	CSVDPGGVGFF